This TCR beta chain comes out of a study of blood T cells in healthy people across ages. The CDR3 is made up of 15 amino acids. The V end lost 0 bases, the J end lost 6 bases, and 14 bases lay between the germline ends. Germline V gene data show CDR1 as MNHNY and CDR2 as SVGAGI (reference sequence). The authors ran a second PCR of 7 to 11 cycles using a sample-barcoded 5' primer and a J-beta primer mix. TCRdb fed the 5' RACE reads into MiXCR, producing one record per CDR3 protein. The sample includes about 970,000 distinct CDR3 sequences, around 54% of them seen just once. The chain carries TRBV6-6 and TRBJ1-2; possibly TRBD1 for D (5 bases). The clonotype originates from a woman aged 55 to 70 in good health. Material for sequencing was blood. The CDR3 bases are TGTGCCAGCAGTTACTCGGGCCGGCGGGACGATGGCTACACCTTC. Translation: CASSYSGRRDDGYTF.